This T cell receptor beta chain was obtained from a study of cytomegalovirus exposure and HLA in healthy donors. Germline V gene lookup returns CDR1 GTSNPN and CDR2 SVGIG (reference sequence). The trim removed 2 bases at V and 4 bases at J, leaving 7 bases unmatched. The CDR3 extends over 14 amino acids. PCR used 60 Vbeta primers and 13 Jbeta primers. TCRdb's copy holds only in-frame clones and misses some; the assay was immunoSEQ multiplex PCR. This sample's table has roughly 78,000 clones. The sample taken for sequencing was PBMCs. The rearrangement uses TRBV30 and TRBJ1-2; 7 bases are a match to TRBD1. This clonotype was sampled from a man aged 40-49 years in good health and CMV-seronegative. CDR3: CAWSRRGQGYGYTF. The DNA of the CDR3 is TGTGCCTGGAGTCGGAGGGGGCAAGGCTATGGCTACACCTTC.